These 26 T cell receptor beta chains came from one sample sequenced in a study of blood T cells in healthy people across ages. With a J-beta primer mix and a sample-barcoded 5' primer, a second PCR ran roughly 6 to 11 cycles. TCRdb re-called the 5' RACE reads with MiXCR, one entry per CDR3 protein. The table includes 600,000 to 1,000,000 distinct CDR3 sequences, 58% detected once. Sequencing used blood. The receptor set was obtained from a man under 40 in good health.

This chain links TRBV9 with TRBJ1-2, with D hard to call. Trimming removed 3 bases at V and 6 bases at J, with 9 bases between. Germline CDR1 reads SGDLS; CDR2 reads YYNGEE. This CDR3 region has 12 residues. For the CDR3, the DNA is TGTGCCAGCAGCGCCCGTAGGGATGGCTACACCTTC. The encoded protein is CASSARRDGYTF.

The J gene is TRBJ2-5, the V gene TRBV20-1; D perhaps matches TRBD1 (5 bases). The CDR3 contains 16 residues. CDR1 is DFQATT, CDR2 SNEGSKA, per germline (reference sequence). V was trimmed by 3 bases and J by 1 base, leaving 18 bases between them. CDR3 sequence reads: CSARDLRDSPQETQYF. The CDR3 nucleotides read TGCAGTGCTAGGGACCTCCGCGACAGTCCCCAAGAGACCCAGTACTTC.

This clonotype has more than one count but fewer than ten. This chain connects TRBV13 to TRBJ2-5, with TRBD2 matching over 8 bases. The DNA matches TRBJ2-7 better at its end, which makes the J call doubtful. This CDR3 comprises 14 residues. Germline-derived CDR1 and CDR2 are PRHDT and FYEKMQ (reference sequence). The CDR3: CASSTGTRVHEQYF. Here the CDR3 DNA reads TGTGCCAGCAGCACCGGGACTAGAGTTCACGAGCAGTACTTC.

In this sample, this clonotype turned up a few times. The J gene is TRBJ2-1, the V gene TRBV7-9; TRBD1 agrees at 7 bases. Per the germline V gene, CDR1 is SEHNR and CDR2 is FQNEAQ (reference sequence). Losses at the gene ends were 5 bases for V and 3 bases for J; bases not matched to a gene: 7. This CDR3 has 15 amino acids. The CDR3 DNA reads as TGTGCCAGCAGCCGATTCACAGGGGACTACAATGAGCAGTTCTTC. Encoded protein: CASSRFTGDYNEQFF. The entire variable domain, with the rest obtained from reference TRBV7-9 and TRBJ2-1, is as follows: DTGVSQNPRHKITKRGQNVTFRCDPISEHNRLYWYRQTLGQGPEFLTYFQNEAQLEKSRLLSDRFSAERPKGSFSTLEIQRTEQGDSAMYLCASSRFTGDYNEQFFGPGTRLTVL.

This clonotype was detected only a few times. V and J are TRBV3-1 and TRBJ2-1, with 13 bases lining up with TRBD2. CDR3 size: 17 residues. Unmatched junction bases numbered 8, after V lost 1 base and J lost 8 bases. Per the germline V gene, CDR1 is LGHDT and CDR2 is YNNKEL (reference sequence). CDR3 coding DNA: TGTGCCAGCAGCCAAGGACGAGGACTAGCGGGAGTGGATGAGCAGTTCTTC. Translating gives CASSQGRGLAGVDEQFF.

CDR3 sequence reads: CSAREDSYHGYTF. CDR3 bases: TGCAGTGCTAGAGAGGACAGCTACCATGGCTACACCTTC. J is TRBJ1-2 and V is TRBV20-1; weak D call: TRBD1 (6 bases). This CDR3 has 13 amino acids. Germline values: CDR1 DFQATT, CDR2 SNEGSKA (reference sequence). V lost 0 bases to trimming and J lost 6 bases, with 11 bases between them.

The CDR3 DNA reads as TGTGCCAGCAGTTTGGGACTTCCTCAGGGTACGCAGTATTTT. Its protein product is CASSLGLPQGTQYF. The chain uses TRBV12-3 or TRBV12-4 and TRBJ2-3; TRBD2 might be the D (6 bases). The CDR3 runs 14 residues. V lost 3 bases and J lost 8, with 15 bases in between.

The CDR3 DNA sequence: TGTGCCAGCAGCCCATGGGCAGGAACCTACGAGCAGTACTTC. It specifies CASSPWAGTYEQYF. The gene calls are TRBV11-2 and TRBJ2-4; D is uncertain. The J call is doubtful: the DNA matches TRBJ2-7 better. CDR1 is SGHAT, CDR2 FQNNGV, per germline. The CDR3 consists of 14 residues.

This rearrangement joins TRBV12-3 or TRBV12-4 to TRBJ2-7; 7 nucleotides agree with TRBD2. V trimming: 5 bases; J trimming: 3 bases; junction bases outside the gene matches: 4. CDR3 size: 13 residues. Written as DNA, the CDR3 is TGTGCCAGCAGTGGGCGGGAGCGCTACGAGCAGTACTTC. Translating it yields CASSGRERYEQYF.

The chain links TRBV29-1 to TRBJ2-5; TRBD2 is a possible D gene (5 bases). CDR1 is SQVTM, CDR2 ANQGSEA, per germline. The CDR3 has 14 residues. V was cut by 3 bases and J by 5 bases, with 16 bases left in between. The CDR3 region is CSVDKDFGVETQYF. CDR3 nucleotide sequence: TGCAGCGTTGATAAAGACTTCGGGGTGGAGACCCAGTACTTC.

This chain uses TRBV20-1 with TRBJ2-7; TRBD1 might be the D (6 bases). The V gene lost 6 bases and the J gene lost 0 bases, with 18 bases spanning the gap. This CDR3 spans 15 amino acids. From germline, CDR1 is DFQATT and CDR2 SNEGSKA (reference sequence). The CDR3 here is CSAAPYRVSSYEQYF. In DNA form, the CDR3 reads TGCAGTGCGGCCCCCTACAGGGTCAGCTCCTACGAGCAGTACTTC.

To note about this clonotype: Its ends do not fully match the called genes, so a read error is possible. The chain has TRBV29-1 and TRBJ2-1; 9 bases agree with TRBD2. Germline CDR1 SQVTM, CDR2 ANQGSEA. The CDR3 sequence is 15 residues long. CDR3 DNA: TGCAGCGTTGAAAAGGGGACTAGCTACGACAATGAGCAGTCCTTC. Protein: CSVEKGTSYDNEQSF.

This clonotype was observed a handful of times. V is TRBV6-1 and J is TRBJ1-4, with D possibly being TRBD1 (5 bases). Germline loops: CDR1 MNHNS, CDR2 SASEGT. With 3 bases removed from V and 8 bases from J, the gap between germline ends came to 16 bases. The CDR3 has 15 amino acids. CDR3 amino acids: CASSDQGAPGEKLFF. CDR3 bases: TGTGCCAGCAGTGATCAAGGGGCGCCCGGGGAAAAACTGTTTTTT.

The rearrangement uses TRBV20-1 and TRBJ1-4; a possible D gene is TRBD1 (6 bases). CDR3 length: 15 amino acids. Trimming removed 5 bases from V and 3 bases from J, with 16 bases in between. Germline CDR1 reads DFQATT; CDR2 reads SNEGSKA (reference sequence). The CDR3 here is CSASQGSIANEKLFF. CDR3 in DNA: TGCAGTGCTTCCCAGGGGAGTATAGCTAATGAAAAACTGTTTTTT.

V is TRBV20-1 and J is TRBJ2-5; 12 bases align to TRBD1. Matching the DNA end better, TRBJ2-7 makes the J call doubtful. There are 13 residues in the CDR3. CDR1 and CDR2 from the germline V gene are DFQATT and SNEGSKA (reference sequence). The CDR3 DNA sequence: TGCAGTGCTACGGGACAGGGGGCGCGCGAGCAGTACTTC. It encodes CSATGQGAREQYF.

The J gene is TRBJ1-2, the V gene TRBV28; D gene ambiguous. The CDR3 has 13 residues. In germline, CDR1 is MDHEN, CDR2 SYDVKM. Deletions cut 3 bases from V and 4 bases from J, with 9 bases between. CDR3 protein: CASSFWVLYGYTF. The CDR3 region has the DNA TGTGCCAGCAGTTTTTGGGTCCTCTATGGCTACACCTTC.

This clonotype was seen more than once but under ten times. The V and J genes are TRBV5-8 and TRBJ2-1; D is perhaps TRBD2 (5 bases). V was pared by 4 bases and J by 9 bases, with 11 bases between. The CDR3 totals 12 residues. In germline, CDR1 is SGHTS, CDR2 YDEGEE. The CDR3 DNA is TGTGCCAGCAGCCACACTAGGTTTGAGCAGTTCTTC. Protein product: CASSHTRFEQFF.

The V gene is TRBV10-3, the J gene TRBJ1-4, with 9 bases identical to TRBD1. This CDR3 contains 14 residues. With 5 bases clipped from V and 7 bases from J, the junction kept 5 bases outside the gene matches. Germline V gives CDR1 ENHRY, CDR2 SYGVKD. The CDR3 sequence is CAISTGTGTEKLFF. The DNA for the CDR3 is TGTGCCATCAGTACCGGGACAGGGACTGAAAAACTGTTTTTT.

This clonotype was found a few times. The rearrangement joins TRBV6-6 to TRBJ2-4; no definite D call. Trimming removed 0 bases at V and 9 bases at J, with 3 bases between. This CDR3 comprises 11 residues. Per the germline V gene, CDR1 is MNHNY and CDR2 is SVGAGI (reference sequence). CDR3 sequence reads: CASSYSTIQYF. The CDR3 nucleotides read TGTGCCAGCAGTTACTCGACCATTCAGTACTTC.

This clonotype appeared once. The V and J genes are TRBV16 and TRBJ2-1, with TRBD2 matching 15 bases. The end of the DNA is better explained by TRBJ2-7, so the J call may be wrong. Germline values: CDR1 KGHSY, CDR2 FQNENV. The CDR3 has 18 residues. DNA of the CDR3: TGTGCCAGCAGCCAGACCTGGACTAGCGGGGGGGCTTACAATGAGCAGTACTTC. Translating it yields CASSQTWTSGGAYNEQYF.

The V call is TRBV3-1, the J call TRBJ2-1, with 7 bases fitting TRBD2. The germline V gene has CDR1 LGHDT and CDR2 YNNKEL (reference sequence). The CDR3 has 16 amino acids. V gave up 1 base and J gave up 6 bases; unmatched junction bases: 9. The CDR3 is CASSQGVWSGGNEQFF. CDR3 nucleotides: TGTGCCAGCAGCCAAGGTGTCTGGTCGGGGGGCAATGAGCAGTTCTTC.

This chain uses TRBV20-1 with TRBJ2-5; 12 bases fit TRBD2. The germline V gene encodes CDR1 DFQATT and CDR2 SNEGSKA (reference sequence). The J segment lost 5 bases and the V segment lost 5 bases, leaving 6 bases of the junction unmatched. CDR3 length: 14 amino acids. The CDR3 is CSASSGGAWETQYF. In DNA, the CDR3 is TGCAGTGCTTCTAGCGGGGGGGCGTGGGAGACCCAGTACTTC.

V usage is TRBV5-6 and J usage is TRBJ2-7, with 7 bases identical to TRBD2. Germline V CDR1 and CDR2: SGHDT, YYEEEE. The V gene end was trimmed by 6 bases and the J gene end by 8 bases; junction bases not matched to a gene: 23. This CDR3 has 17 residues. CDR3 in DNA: TGTGCCAGCACCCCCGGCGGGAGCTCAATTCTCTTCAGGAAGCAGTACTTC. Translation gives CASTPGGSSILFRKQYF.

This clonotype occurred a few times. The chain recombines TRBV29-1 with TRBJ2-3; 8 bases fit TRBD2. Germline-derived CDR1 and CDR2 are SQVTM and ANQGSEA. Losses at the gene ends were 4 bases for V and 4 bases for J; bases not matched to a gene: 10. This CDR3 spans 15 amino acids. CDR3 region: CSVVPSGGGSDTQYF. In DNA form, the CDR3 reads TGCAGCGTTGTCCCCAGCGGGGGTGGTTCAGATACGCAGTATTTT.

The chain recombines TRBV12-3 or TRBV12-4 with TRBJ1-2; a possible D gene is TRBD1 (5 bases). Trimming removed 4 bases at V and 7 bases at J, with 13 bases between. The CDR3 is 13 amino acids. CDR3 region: CASSWGEGFGYTF. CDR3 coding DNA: TGTGCCAGCAGTTGGGGCGAAGGGTTTGGCTACACCTTC.

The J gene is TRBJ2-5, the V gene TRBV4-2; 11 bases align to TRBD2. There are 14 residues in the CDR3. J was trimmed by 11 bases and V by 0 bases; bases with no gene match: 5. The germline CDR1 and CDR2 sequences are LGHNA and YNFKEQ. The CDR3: CASSQDTSGSRQYF. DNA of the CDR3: TGTGCCAGCAGCCAAGATACTAGCGGGAGCCGGCAGTACTTC.